This record looks at one T cell receptor beta chain sequence and its context. These data originate in a study of blood T cell repertoires in COVID-19. The overall study: PBMCs, B-cell-depleted T cells, or T cells provided the cDNA or gDNA that made up the material.

Here immunoSEQ multiplex PCR was the method, and the copy in TCRdb shows in-frame clones only, minus some. The sample records roughly 110,000 clones, less than 90% being singletons. This CDR3 has 14 residues. The V gene's germline CDR1 is SNHLY and CDR2 FYNNEI. Trimming shortened V by 7 bases and J by 1 base, and 11 bases separated the two germline ends. The TCR originated in a human donor in a cohort sampled during active COVID-19. The sequenced material came from peripheral blood. The chain recombines TRBV2 with TRBJ2-1; D possibly corresponds to TRBD2 (6 bases). The CDR3 region is CASISGESYNEQFF. The DNA of the CDR3 is TGTGCCAGCATTTCGGGAGAGTCCTACAATGAGCAGTTCTTC.